A selection of T cell receptor beta chains follows, all from one sample in a study of CD8 T cells in ankylosing spondylitis. Each CDR3 protein is one row after TCRdb ran MiXCR on the 5' RACE reads. The sample contains hundreds of thousands of distinct CDR3 sequences, roughly 26% of which appear only once. The sequenced sample was blood, either unsorted or a sorted T cell fraction (not recorded which). These receptors were obtained from a male donor with ankylosing spondylitis or in good health (not recorded which). The CDR3 runs from the conserved cysteine through the conserved F or W. The D gene is left open where the match is weak. Rows give clone size only sometimes, using once, few, many, or a class for an expanded clone.

TRBJ2-7,once,TRBV12-3/TRBV12-4,TRBD1,CASSWDRTGEQYF,TGTGCCAGCAGTTGGGACAGGACAGGGGAGCAGTACTTC
TRBJ2-5,many,TRBV7-7,-,CASSQNQETQYF,TGTGCTAGCAGCCAAAACCAAGAGACCCAGTACTTC
TRBJ2-5,-,TRBV6-5,-,CASSYDRLVQETQYF,TGTGCCAGCAGTTACGACCGGCTGGTCCAAGAGACCCAGTACTTC
TRBJ2-1,-,TRBV20-1,TRBD1,CSAQQGANFEQFF,TGCAGTGCCCAACAGGGGGCAAATTTTGAGCAGTTCTTC
TRBJ1-2,few,TRBV28,-,CASTHLQGPELYGYTF,TGTGCCAGCACCCACCTACAGGGTCCGGAACTCTATGGCTACACCTTC
TRBJ2-5,many,TRBV20-1,-,CSAREERKETQYF,TGCAGTGCTAGAGAGGAGCGGAAAGAGACCCAGTACTTC
TRBJ1-1,few,TRBV29-1,TRBD1,CSVPGQGNTEAFF,TGCAGCGTCCCGGGACAGGGGAACACTGAAGCTTTCTTT
TRBJ2-7,-,TRBV10-3,TRBD1,CAISVRQGASYEQYF,TGTGCCATCAGTGTGCGACAGGGGGCCTCCTACGAGCAGTACTTC
TRBJ2-3,-,TRBV12-3/TRBV12-4,-,CASTMGGGGADTQYF,TGTGCCAGCACCATGGGGGGCGGGGGCGCGGATACGCAGTATTTT
TRBJ2-4,many,TRBV15,TRBD2,CATSRDPRLAGGGNIQYF,TGTGCCACCAGCAGAGACCCAAGACTAGCGGGCGGGGGAAACATTCAGTACTTC
TRBJ1-5,many,TRBV12-3/TRBV12-4,-,CASSVAGDQPQHF,TGTGCCAGCAGTGTGGCAGGGGATCAGCCCCAGCATTTT
TRBJ1-1,-,TRBV20-1,-,CSGRGPNTEAFF,TGCAGTGGACGAGGGCCCAACACTGAAGCTTTCTTT
TRBJ2-1,-,TRBV10-3,-,CAIAENWEAATYNEQFF,TGTGCCATCGCCGAAAATTGGGAGGCCGCTACTTACAATGAGCAGTTCTTC
TRBJ2-6,-,TRBV12-3/TRBV12-4,TRBD1,CASRPTGLLSGANVLTF,TGTGCCAGCAGGCCGACAGGGTTACTCTCTGGGGCCAACGTCCTGACTTTC
TRBJ1-1,few,TRBV18,-,CASSPRRVGLNTEAFF,TGTGCCAGCTCACCAAGGAGGGTCGGGTTGAACACTGAAGCTTTCTTT
TRBJ2-7,-,TRBV20-1,-,CSARARGSSYEQYF,TGCAGTGCTAGAGCCCGGGGCAGCTCCTACGAGCAGTACTTC
TRBJ2-1,-,TRBV10-3,-,CAIRGLTHLGYNEQFF,TGTGCCATCAGAGGGCTCACTCACCTGGGCTACAATGAGCAGTTCTTC
TRBJ2-1,few,TRBV20-1,-,CSAFPGPTYNEQFF,TGCAGTGCTTTCCCTGGGCCCACCTACAATGAGCAGTTCTTC
TRBJ1-5,many,TRBV12-3/TRBV12-4,TRBD1,CASSWTGGGNQPQHF,TGTGCCAGCAGTTGGACAGGGGGCGGCAATCAGCCCCAGCATTTT
TRBJ2-5,few,TRBV20-1,TRBD2,CSARSSGSIGVTQYF,TGCAGTGCTAGAAGTAGCGGGAGCATCGGTGTGACCCAGTACTTC
TRBJ2-2,-,TRBV5-1,TRBD2,CASRRDTGTRGVATGELFF,TGCGCCAGCAGGCGTGATACCGGGACTAGGGGAGTTGCAACCGGGGAGCTGTTTTTT
TRBJ2-7,many,TRBV4-1,-,CASSQAGKSYEQYF,TGCGCCAGCAGCCAAGCCGGAAAGAGCTACGAGCAGTACTTC
TRBJ2-7,many,TRBV5-1,-,CASSADFYEQYF,TGCGCCAGCAGCGCTGACTTCTACGAGCAGTACTTC
TRBJ2-1,few,TRBV9,-,CASSVAQGEQFF,TGTGCCAGCAGCGTAGCTCAGGGTGAGCAGTTCTTC
TRBJ1-1,few,TRBV29-1,-,CSVAAGSEAFF,TGCAGCGTCGCTGCAGGGTCTGAAGCTTTCTTT
TRBJ1-3,few,TRBV6-1,-,CASSSPQVGNTIYF,TGTGCCAGCAGCTCCCCGCAGGTTGGAAACACCATATATTTT
TRBJ2-1,many,TRBV12-3/TRBV12-4,-,CASRRVANEQFF,TGTGCCAGCCGCCGGGTAGCGAATGAGCAGTTCTTC
TRBJ1-1,many,TRBV5-1,-,CASSLNTQGIEAFF,TGCGCCAGCAGCTTAAATACCCAGGGGATTGAAGCTTTCTTT
TRBJ1-1,many,TRBV25-1,-,CASSLQTGNTEAFF,TGTGCCAGCAGCCTACAGACAGGGAACACTGAAGCTTTCTTT
TRBJ1-5,-,TRBV6-1,TRBD1,CASRTGGGSNQPQHF,TGTGCCAGCAGGACAGGGGGCGGTAGCAATCAGCCCCAGCATTTT
TRBJ2-7,many,TRBV5-1,-,CASSLEEGPYEQYF,TGCGCCAGCAGCTTGGAGGAGGGGCCCTACGAGCAGTACTTC
TRBJ2-1,few,TRBV12-3/TRBV12-4,TRBD2,CASTQGLGHNEQFF,TGTGCCAGCACCCAGGGACTAGGCCACAATGAGCAGTTCTTC
TRBJ2-7,few,TRBV11-2,TRBD2,CASSLEGGVYEQYF,TGTGCCAGCAGCTTAGAGGGGGGGGTCTACGAGCAGTACTTC
TRBJ2-5,many,TRBV29-1,-,CSARINQETQYF,TGCAGCGCTCGGATAAACCAAGAGACCCAGTACTTC
TRBJ2-2,many,TRBV29-1,-,CSVPQGLGELFF,TGCAGCGTTCCGCAAGGGCTCGGGGAGCTGTTTTTT
TRBJ2-1,many,TRBV10-3,TRBD1,CAISARTGVGEQFF,TGTGCCATCAGTGCTCGGACAGGGGTCGGAGAGCAGTTCTTC
TRBJ2-3,few,TRBV9,-,CASSPPPTDTQYF,TGTGCCAGCAGCCCCCCCCCCACAGATACGCAGTATTTT
TRBJ1-5,many,TRBV12-3/TRBV12-4,-,CASRPATGGSNQPQHF,TGTGCCAGCAGGCCTGCGACAGGAGGTAGCAATCAGCCCCAGCATTTT
TRBJ1-4,-,TRBV28,-,CASIPQDNEKLFF,TGTGCCAGCATCCCCCAGGATAATGAAAAACTGTTTTTT
TRBJ1-4,many,TRBV6-1,-,CASSPPRGALNEKLFF,TGTGCCAGCAGTCCCCCTCGGGGGGCCTTAAATGAAAAACTGTTTTTT
TRBJ2-1,few,TRBV20-1,TRBD1,CSAREDRVSYNEQFF,TGCAGTGCTAGAGAGGACAGGGTCTCCTACAATGAGCAGTTCTTC
TRBJ1-2,-,TRBV20-1,-,CSARDSAGYGYTF,TGCAGTGCTAGAGATAGTGCAGGGTATGGCTACACCTTC
TRBJ2-3,-,TRBV20-1,-,CSASGITDTQYF,TGCAGTGCTAGCGGGATCACAGATACGCAGTATTTT
TRBJ1-1,few,TRBV12-3/TRBV12-4,TRBD1,CASSFSEGQYAFF,TGTGCCAGCAGTTTTTCGGAGGGACAGTATGCTTTCTTT
TRBJ2-7,many,TRBV20-1,-,CSAMGHDEQYF,TGCAGTGCTATGGGTCACGATGAGCAGTACTTC
TRBJ2-3,-,TRBV5-1,-,CASSFSALLTDTQYF,TGCGCCAGCAGCTTTTCGGCGCTCCTCACAGATACGCAGTATTTT
TRBJ2-5,-,TRBV5-1,-,CASSLEAYQETQYF,TGCGCCAGCAGCTTGGAAGCGTACCAAGAGACCCAGTACTTC
TRBJ1-2,many,TRBV6-1,TRBD1,CASSEEGDRFYGYTF,TGTGCCAGCAGTGAAGAGGGGGACAGGTTCTATGGCTACACCTTC
TRBJ2-5,few,TRBV15,-,CATSRDHVGKETQYF,TGTGCCACCAGCAGAGATCATGTCGGGAAAGAGACCCAGTACTTC
TRBJ2-5,-,TRBV5-1,-,CASSPNSSPETQYF,TGCGCCAGCAGCCCGAATTCGTCCCCAGAGACCCAGTACTTC
TRBJ2-3,-,TRBV29-1,TRBD1,CSVELGQGRSTDTQYF,TGCAGCGTTGAACTGGGACAGGGGAGAAGCACAGATACGCAGTATTTT
TRBJ2-1,many,TRBV20-1,-,CSAGEAGIYNEQFF,TGCAGTGCCGGGGAGGCGGGGATCTACAATGAGCAGTTCTTC
TRBJ1-1,many,TRBV5-1,TRBD1,CASSTGGGTEAFF,TGCGCCAGCAGCACAGGGGGAGGCACTGAAGCTTTCTTT
TRBJ2-1,many,TRBV3-1,-,CASSFYGEQFF,TGTGCCAGCAGCTTTTACGGTGAGCAGTTCTTC